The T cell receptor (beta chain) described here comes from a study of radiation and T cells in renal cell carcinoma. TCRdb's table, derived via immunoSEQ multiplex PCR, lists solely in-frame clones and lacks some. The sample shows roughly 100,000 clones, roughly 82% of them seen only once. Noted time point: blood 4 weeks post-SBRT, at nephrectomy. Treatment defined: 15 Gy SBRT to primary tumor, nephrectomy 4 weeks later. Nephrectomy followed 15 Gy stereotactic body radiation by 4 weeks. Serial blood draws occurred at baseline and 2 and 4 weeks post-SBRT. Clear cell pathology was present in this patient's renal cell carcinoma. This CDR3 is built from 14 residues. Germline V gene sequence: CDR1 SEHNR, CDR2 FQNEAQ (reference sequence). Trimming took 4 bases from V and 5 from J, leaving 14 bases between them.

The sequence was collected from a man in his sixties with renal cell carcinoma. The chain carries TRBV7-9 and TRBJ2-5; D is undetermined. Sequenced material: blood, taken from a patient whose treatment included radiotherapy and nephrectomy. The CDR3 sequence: CASSSQSVRETQYF. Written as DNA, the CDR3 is TGTGCCAGCAGCTCCCAATCTGTGAGGGAGACCCAGTACTTC.